The following is a T cell receptor beta chain sequence with its context. Its antigen is currently unknown. One end of the junction varies from germline; a read error may be responsible. No cell sorting was done before RNA was extracted from the tissue. More than 3 cm separated this lung sample from the edge of the tumor. Chemotherapy-naive patients with new lung cancer underwent thoracic surgery in China, August–late 2014. Three rounds of nested PCR, following a modified ARM-PCR protocol, produced the TCRbeta library. From the multiplex PCR reads, TCRdb called clonotypes with MiXCR, one entry per CDR3 protein. Among roughly 75,000 distinct CDR3 sequences listed, 70% to 90% were seen once. The data belong to a study of tumor and adjacent non-tumor tissue in lung cancer. The germline V gene has CDR1 SGHRS and CDR2 YFSETQ. This CDR3 is built from 15 residues. Points from the study as a whole: Shorter survival was associated with higher TCR diversity in tumors.

Sequenced input: distant non-tumor lung tissue. The rearrangement joins TRBV5-1 to TRBJ2-2; TRBD1 aligns across 9 bases. The sequence derives from a man aged 60-69 years with non-small cell lung cancer. Written as DNA, the CDR3 is TGCACCAGCAGCCTGGACAGGGGTGTCACCGGGGAGCTGTTTTTT. Translating gives CTSSLDRGVTGELFF.